This passage covers 20 T cell receptor beta chains from one sample sequenced in a study of shared clonotypes between healthy human individuals (TCRdb year 2020). CD8 naive samples consisted of CD45RO-negative cells that were positively selected for CCR7, yielding a CD45RA+CCR7+ population without TemRA cells. To prepare the library, the immunoSEQ multiplex PCR assay was applied. Here the immuneACCESS table is served through TCRdb, limited to in-frame sequences with V and J called. Missing clones are a known gap in these copies; in checked studies unresolved V genes cover under half, and the rest lacks a known reason. This sample gives roughly 2,000,000 clones in total; around 95% of them show up just once. Roughly 1.7% of the sample is taken by the ten largest. Sequenced input: naive CD8+ T cells from PBMCs. This specimen's cell subset or site label, per the study, means: CD45RA+CCR7+. The receptors derive from a man aged 18 to 35 in good health. Some clones in this sample may be carry-over from other donors' samples.

The V gene is TRBV7-9, the J gene TRBJ2-1, with 7 bases lining up with TRBD2. V lost 1 base to trimming and J lost 1 base; unmatched junction nucleotides: 4. Germline CDR1 SEHNR, CDR2 FQNEAQ (reference sequence). This CDR3 has 16 residues. CDR3 sequence reads: CASSLESGTSYNEQFF. The CDR3 coding sequence is TGTGCCAGCAGCTTAGAAAGCGGGACTTCCTACAATGAGCAGTTCTTC.

The V gene is TRBV19, the J gene TRBJ1-5; no firm D call. Trimming took off 3 bases at V and 7 bases at J, with 10 bases between the two ends. CDR3 size: 13 residues. Germline V gene data show CDR1 as LNHDA and CDR2 as SQIVND (reference sequence). The CDR3 nucleotides are TGTGCCAGTAGTATTTTAGAAGAACAGCCCCAGCATTTT. Its protein product is CASSILEEQPQHF.

V and J are TRBV7-9 and TRBJ2-2; tentatively, D is TRBD2 (6 bases). Trimming took 6 bases from V and 2 from J, leaving 16 bases between them. This CDR3 spans 16 amino acids. The V gene's germline CDR1 is SEHNR and CDR2 FQNEAQ (reference sequence). The CDR3 protein is CASSLIGSSNTGELFF. The DNA of the CDR3 is TGTGCCAGCAGTTTAATCGGGAGTAGCAACACCGGGGAGCTGTTTTTT.

This sequence joins TRBV29-1 and TRBJ1-2; 7 bases line up with TRBD1. The CDR3 is 14 residues long. Germline V gene data show CDR1 as SQVTM and CDR2 as ANQGSEA. After removal of 7 bases from V and 5 bases from J, the junction contained 13 bases not matched to a gene. The CDR3 region is CSALLRQGWYGYTF. CDR3 nucleotides: TGCAGCGCCTTGTTACGACAGGGATGGTATGGCTACACCTTC.

The J gene is TRBJ2-7, the V gene TRBV5-6; possibly TRBD1 for D (5 bases). The CDR3 length is 13 residues. The V end lost 4 bases, the J end lost 4 bases, and 12 bases lay between the germline ends. Germline CDR1 is SGHDT and CDR2 is YYEEEE. The CDR3 region is CASSQTSGYEQYF. CDR3 nucleotide sequence: TGTGCCAGCAGCCAAACCTCAGGGTACGAGCAGTACTTC. The full variable domain, in which reference TRBV5-6 and TRBJ2-7 provide the parts outside the CDR3, is DAGVTQSPTHLIKTRGQQVTLRCSPKSGHDTVSWYQQALGQGPQFIFQYYEEEERQRGNFPDRFSGHQFPNYSSELNVNALLLGDSALYLCASSQTSGYEQYFGPGTRLTVT.

The V and J genes are TRBV2 and TRBJ2-1; TRBD2 matches at 10 bases. The CDR3 consists of 14 residues. J was trimmed by 7 bases and V by 7 bases; bases with no gene match: 7. Germline V gives CDR1 SNHLY, CDR2 FYNNEI. CDR3 region: CASKPGLAANEQFF. CDR3 nucleotide sequence: TGTGCCAGCAAACCCGGACTAGCGGCTAATGAGCAGTTCTTC.

This chain joins TRBV18 and TRBJ2-1; a possible D gene is TRBD2 (6 bases). Per the germline V gene, CDR1 is KGHSH and CDR2 is LQKENI. CDR3 size: 15 residues. Between the trimmed V and J ends, which lost 6 bases and 4 bases, there was a span of 16 bases. The CDR3, as DNA: TGTGCCAGCTCTTTGGGACGGGAGCTTTACAATGAGCAGTTCTTC. It translates to CASSLGRELYNEQFF.

In this sample, this clone turned up once. The V call is TRBV7-6, the J call TRBJ1-2; D ambiguous. CDR1 and CDR2 (germline): SGHVS, FNYEAQ. This CDR3 has 13 residues. Trimming cost V 4 bases and J 2 bases, with 8 bases left between them. CDR3: CASSSGWNYGYTF. The CDR3 coding sequence is TGTGCCAGCAGCTCCGGATGGAACTATGGCTACACCTTC.

This rearrangement joins TRBV6-1 to TRBJ1-1; D is possibly TRBD1 (5 bases). V lost 3 bases, J lost 6 bases, and 14 bases lay in between. The CDR3 sequence is 14 residues long. The germline gives CDR1 MNHNS, CDR2 SASEGT. DNA of the CDR3: TGTGCCAGCAGTGACACTACAGGTTTCTCTGAAGCTTTCTTT. Its translation is CASSDTTGFSEAFF.

The V call is TRBV9, the J call TRBJ2-1; maybe TRBD1 (5 bases). V lost 0 bases, J lost 10 bases, and 17 bases lay in between. Germline V gene lookup returns CDR1 SGDLS and CDR2 YYNGEE. The CDR3 is 15 amino acids. CDR3 sequence (DNA): TGTGCCAGCAGCGTAGACTTGAATAGGGCAGGGGAGCAGTTCTTC. Protein: CASSVDLNRAGEQFF.

The rearrangement joins TRBV7-8 to TRBJ2-7, with 10 bases that match TRBD1. The V gene's germline CDR1 is SGHVS and CDR2 FQNEAQ. After removal of 1 base from V and 4 bases from J, the junction contained 4 bases not matched to a gene. The CDR3 length is 15 residues. The CDR3 DNA sequence: TGTGCCAGCAGCTTAGAGGGACAGGGGACATACGAGCAGTACTTC. This encodes CASSLEGQGTYEQYF.

The chain has TRBV29-1 and TRBJ2-1, with 10 bases aligning to TRBD2. Germline V gene sequence: CDR1 SQVTM, CDR2 ANQGSEA. The CDR3 consists of 14 residues. The V gene end was trimmed by 4 bases and the J gene end by 10 bases; junction bases not matched to a gene: 10. CDR3 protein: CSVVGGAGGREQFF. The CDR3 DNA sequence: TGCAGCGTTGTTGGTGGAGCGGGAGGGCGGGAGCAGTTCTTC.

The CDR3 protein is CAWSVLPPRKNTEAFF. The CDR3 DNA sequence: TGTGCCTGGAGTGTACTGCCTCCAAGGAAGAACACTGAAGCTTTCTTT. J is TRBJ1-1 and V is TRBV30, with no clear D. The V gene's germline CDR1 is GTSNPN and CDR2 SVGIG (reference sequence). This CDR3 contains 16 residues. Trimming shortened V by 0 bases and J by 1 base, and 15 bases separated the two germline ends. Full variable domain (outside the CDR3, taken from reference TRBV30 and TRBJ1-1): SQTIHQWPATLVQPVGSPLSLECTVEGTSNPNLYWYRQAAGRGLQLLFYSVGIGQISSEVPQNLSASRPQDRQFILSSKKLLLSDSGFYLCAWSVLPPRKNTEAFFGQGTRLTVV.

This chain uses TRBV9 with TRBJ2-7; either TRBD1 or TRBD2 may supply D (5 bases each). CDR3 length: 15 amino acids. Trimming pared 4 bases from V and 7 bases from J, leaving 21 bases between. The germline gives CDR1 SGDLS, CDR2 YYNGEE. The CDR3 loop reads CASSPRIGASGEQYF. Written as DNA, the CDR3 is TGTGCCAGCAGCCCCCGGATCGGGGCGTCGGGGGAGCAGTACTTC. The complete variable domain, with remaining parts taken from reference TRBV9 and TRBJ2-7, reads DSGVTQTPKHLITATGQRVTLRCSPRSGDLSVYWYQQSLDQGLQFLIQYYNGEERAKGNILERFSAQQFPDLHSELNLSSLELGDSALYFCASSPRIGASGEQYFGPGTRLTVT.

V is TRBV28 and J is TRBJ2-2; TRBD2 might be the D (5 bases). CDR1 and CDR2 from the germline V gene are MDHEN and SYDVKM. This CDR3 is 16 amino acids long. Trimming cost V 5 bases and J 12 bases, with 25 bases left between them. This CDR3 reads CASSPRAVIRPGKLFF. In nucleotides, the CDR3 is TGTGCCAGCAGTCCGCGGGCCGTGATCAGACCGGGGAAGCTGTTTTTT.

The genes are TRBV7-2 and TRBJ1-3; no definite D call. Deletions cut 4 bases from V and 3 bases from J, with 10 bases between. Germline V CDR1 and CDR2: SGHTA, FQGNSA. The length of the CDR3 is 14 residues. As DNA, the CDR3 is TGTGCCAGCAGCTCAAGAGGCGGTGGAAACACCATATATTTT. It codes for CASSSRGGGNTIYF. Combining the CDR3 with reference TRBV7-2 and TRBJ1-3 gives the whole variable domain GAGVSQSPSNKVTEKGKDVELRCDPISGHTALYWYRQSLGQGLEFLIYFQGNSAPDKSGLPSDRFSAERTGGSVSTLTIQRTQQEDSAVYLCASSSRGGGNTIYFGEGSWLTVV.

V is TRBV12-5 and J is TRBJ2-1; D tentatively reads TRBD1 or TRBD2 (5 bases each). CDR1 is LGHNT and CDR2 is FRNRAP in the germline V gene. V shed 1 base and J shed 8 bases, with 6 bases lying between them. The CDR3 spans 12 residues. The CDR3 here is CASGLGGDEQFF. CDR3 DNA: TGTGCTAGTGGTTTGGGAGGGGATGAGCAGTTCTTC.

Written as DNA, the CDR3 is TGCGCCAGCAGCCCTGATGGACAGATCTATGGCTACACCTTC. It codes for CASSPDGQIYGYTF. This chain uses TRBV5-1 with TRBJ1-2; D might be TRBD1 (6 bases). Germline V gives CDR1 SGHRS, CDR2 YFSETQ. V was trimmed by 4 bases and J by 4 bases, leaving 14 bases between them. CDR3 size: 14 residues.

The chain couples TRBV19 to TRBJ2-5; no reliable D call. Germline V gene sequence: CDR1 LNHDA, CDR2 SQIVND (reference sequence). This CDR3 has 14 amino acids. The V end lost 1 base, the J end lost 2 bases, and 8 bases lay between the germline ends. CDR3 protein: CASSIGLNQETQYF. The CDR3 nucleotides read TGTGCCAGTAGTATAGGACTGAATCAAGAGACCCAGTACTTC.

V gene TRBV9 combines with J gene TRBJ2-1; D is ambiguous. V was cut by 0 bases and J by 5 bases, with 9 bases left in between. Per germline, CDR1 SGDLS and CDR2 YYNGEE. This CDR3 has 14 residues. The CDR3 sequence: CASSVVARDNEQFF. The CDR3 DNA reads TGTGCCAGCAGCGTAGTCGCGCGAGACAATGAGCAGTTCTTC.